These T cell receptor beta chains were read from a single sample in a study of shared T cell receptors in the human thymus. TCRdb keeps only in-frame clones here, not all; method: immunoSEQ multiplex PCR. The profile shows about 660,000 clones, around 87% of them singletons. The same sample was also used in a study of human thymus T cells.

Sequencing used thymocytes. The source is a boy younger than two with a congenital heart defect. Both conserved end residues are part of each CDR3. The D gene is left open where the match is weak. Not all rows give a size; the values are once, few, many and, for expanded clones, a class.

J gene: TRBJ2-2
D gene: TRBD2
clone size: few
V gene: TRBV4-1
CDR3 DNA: TGCGCCAGCAGCGTAACGGGGGTAGCGGGTGCGAACACCGGGGAGCTGTTTTTT
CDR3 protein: CASSVTGVAGANTGELFF

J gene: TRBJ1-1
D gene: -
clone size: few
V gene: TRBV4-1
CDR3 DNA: TGCGCCAGCAGCCAAGAACTTACAGGGTACACTGAAGCTTTCTTT
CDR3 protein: CASSQELTGYTEAFF

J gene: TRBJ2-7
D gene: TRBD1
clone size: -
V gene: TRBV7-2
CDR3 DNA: TGTGCCAGCAGCGAGGGACAGGGTAGTTCCTCCTACGAGCAGTACTTC
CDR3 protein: CASSEGQGSSSYEQYF

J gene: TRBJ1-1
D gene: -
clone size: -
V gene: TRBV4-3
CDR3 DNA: TGCGCCAGCAGCCCGACAGACAGTCTATACACTGAAGCTTTCTTT
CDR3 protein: CASSPTDSLYTEAFF

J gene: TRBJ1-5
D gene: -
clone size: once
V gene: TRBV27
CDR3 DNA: TGTGCCAGCAGTCCAATGAATCAGCCCCAGCATTTT
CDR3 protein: CASSPMNQPQHF

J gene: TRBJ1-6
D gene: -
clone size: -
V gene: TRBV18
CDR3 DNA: TGTGCCAGCTCACAAAGAATGCAGGGGCTGAGCTATAATTCACCCCTCCACTTT
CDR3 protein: CASSQRMQGLSYNSPLHF

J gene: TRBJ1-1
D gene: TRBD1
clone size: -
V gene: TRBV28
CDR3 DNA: TGTGCCAGCAGTTTACACAGGGGAGCGGGCACTGAAGCTTTCTTT
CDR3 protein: CASSLHRGAGTEAFF

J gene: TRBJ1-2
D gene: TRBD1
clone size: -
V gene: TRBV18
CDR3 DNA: TGTGCCAGCTCACCCGGCCGGGACAGGGCTAACTATGGCTACACCTTC
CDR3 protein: CASSPGRDRANYGYTF

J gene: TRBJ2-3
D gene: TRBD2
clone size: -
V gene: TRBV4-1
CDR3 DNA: TGCGCCAGCACGATTTCAGTAGCGGGACCGGGTACAGATACGCAGTATTTT
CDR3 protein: CASTISVAGPGTDTQYF

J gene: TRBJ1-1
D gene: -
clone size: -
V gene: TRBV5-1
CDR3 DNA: TGCGCCAGCAGCCATCACTTGCAGGGCATCGGGAACACTGAAGCTTTCTTT
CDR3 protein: CASSHHLQGIGNTEAFF

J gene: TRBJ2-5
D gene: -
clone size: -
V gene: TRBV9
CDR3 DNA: TGTGCCAGCAGCGTAGGATCGGGGGTGAAAGAGACCCAGTACTTC
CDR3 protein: CASSVGSGVKETQYF

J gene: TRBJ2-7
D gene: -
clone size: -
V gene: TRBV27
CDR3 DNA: TGTGCCAGCAGTTCGGGACACCGTATCTACGAGCAGTACTTC
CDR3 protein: CASSSGHRIYEQYF

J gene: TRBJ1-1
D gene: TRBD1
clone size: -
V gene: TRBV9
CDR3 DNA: TGTGCCAGCAGCCCGTGGGGGACAGGGGTCACTGAAGCTTTCTTT
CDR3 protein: CASSPWGTGVTEAFF

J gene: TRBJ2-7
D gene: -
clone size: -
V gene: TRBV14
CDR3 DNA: TGTGCCAGCAGCCAAGAACACAGGGACCTCCCAAGGCAGTACTTC
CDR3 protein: CASSQEHRDLPRQYF

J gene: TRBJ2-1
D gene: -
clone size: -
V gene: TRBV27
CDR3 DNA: TGTGCCAGCAGTTTATGGGCCCACTCCTACAATGAGCAGTTCTTC
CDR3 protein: CASSLWAHSYNEQFF

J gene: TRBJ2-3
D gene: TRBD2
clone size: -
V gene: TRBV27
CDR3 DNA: TGTGCCAGCAGTTTACGGCGGGAGTCGACAGATACGCAGTATTTT
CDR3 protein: CASSLRRESTDTQYF

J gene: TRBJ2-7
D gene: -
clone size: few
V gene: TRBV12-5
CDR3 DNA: TGTGCTAGTGGTCCGCATAGCGGACCCTACGAGCAGTACTTC
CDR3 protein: CASGPHSGPYEQYF

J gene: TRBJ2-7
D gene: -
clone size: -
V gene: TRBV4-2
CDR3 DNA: TGTGCCAGCAGCCAAGCAGATCCCTCAGACTCCTACGAGCAGTACTTC
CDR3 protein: CASSQADPSDSYEQYF

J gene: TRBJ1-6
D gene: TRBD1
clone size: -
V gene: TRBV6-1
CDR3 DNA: TGTGCCAGCTCCAGGGGGGACAGGGTTTTTTCACCCCTCCACTTT
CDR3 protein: CASSRGDRVFSPLHF

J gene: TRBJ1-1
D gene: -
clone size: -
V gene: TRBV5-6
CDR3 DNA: TGTGCCAGCAGCTTGGTACAGGGATACACTGAAGCTTTCTTT
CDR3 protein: CASSLVQGYTEAFF

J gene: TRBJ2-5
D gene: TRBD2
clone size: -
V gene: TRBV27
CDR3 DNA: TGTGCCAGCAGTTCTCAGACTAGCGGAGAGTACCAAGAGACCCAGTACTTC
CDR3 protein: CASSSQTSGEYQETQYF

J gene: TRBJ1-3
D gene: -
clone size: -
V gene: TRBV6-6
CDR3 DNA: TGTGCCAGCCCCGGGAGTCAGTCCCCTGGAAACACCATATATTTT
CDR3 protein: CASPGSQSPGNTIYF

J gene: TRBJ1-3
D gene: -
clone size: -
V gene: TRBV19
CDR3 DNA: TGTGCCAGTAGACGAGGGCCTGGAAACACCATATATTTT
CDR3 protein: CASRRGPGNTIYF

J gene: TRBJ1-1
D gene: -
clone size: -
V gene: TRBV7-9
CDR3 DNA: TGTGCCAGCATGACCACGAGGGACTACGGACGGATGAACACTGAAGCTTTCTTT
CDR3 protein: CASMTTRDYGRMNTEAFF

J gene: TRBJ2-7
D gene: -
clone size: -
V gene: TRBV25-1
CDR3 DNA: TGTGCCAGCAGTGAAAGAGGGTCCCAAGGCCATAGGTACGAGCAGTACTTC
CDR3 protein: CASSERGSQGHRYEQYF

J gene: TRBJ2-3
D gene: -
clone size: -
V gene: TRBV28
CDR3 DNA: TGTGCCAGCAGTTCGCAGGGAACAGATACGCAGTATTTT
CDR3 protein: CASSSQGTDTQYF

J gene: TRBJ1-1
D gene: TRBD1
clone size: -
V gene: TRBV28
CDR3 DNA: TGTGCCAGCAGTCGACAGGGTTGGAACACTGAAGCTTTCTTT
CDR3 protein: CASSRQGWNTEAFF

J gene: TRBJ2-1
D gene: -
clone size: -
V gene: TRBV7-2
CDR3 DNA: TGTGCCAGCAGTTTAGACATTAACGACAATGAGCAGTTCTTC
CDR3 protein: CASSLDINDNEQFF

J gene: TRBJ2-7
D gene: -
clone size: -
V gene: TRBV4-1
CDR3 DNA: TGCGCCAGCAGCCATGATGAGAACGAGCAGTACTTC
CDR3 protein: CASSHDENEQYF

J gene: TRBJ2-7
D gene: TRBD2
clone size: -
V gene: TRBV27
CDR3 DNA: TGTGCCAGCAGTTTAGTTTCCGGGCTAGCGGGGACCTACGAGCAGTACTTC
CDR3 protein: CASSLVSGLAGTYEQYF

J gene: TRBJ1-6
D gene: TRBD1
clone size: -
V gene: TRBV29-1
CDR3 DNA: TGCAGCGCTCTACTACGCGGACAGGGGAATAATTCCCCCCTCCACTTT
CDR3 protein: CSALLRGQGNNSPLHF

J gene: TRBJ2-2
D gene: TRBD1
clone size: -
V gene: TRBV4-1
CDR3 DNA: TGCGCCAGCAGCCACGGGACAGGGCCTTCCGGGGAGCTGTTTTTT
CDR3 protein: CASSHGTGPSGELFF

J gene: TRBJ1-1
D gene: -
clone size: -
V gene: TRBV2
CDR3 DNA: TGTGCCAGCAGTGAAGCGAGAGGTAAAACAGGGTCTCTAACTGAAGCTTTCTTT
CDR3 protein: CASSEARGKTGSLTEAFF

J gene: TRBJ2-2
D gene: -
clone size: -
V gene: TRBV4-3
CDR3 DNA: TGCGCCAGCAGCCAAGATCGGGGACACCCGAACACCGGGGAGCTGTTTTTT
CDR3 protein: CASSQDRGHPNTGELFF

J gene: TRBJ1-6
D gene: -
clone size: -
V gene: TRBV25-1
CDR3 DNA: TGTGCCAGCTCACCATCCACAGGCGCTCGGAATTCACCCCTCCACTTT
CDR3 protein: CASSPSTGARNSPLHF

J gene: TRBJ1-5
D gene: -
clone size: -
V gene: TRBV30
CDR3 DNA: TGTGCCTGGAGTGTAGAGGACACCCGCAATCAGCCCCAGCATTTT
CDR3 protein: CAWSVEDTRNQPQHF

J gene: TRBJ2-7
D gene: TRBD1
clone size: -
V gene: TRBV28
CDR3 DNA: TGTGCCAGCAGTTTTCCCCCGGGACAGGAGGTCGCCTACGAGCAGTACTTC
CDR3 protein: CASSFPPGQEVAYEQYF

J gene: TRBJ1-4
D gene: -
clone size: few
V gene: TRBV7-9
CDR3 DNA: TGTGCCAGCAGCTTAGGTGCGGGGGCGACTAATGAAAAACTGTTTTTT
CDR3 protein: CASSLGAGATNEKLFF

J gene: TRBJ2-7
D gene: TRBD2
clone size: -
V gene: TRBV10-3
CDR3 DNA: TGTGCCATCAGCGTACGACTAGCGGGAGGGCCTAATGGGCCCGAGCAGTACTTC
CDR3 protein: CAISVRLAGGPNGPEQYF

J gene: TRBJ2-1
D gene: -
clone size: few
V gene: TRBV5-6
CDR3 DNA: TGTGCCAGCAGTCACGAGTACAATGAGCAGTTCTTC
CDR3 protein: CASSHEYNEQFF

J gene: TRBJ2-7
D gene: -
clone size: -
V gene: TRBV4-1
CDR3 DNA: TGCGCCAGCAGCCAAGATGTGGCCGAGGGACATAGATACGAGCAGTACTTC
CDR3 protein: CASSQDVAEGHRYEQYF